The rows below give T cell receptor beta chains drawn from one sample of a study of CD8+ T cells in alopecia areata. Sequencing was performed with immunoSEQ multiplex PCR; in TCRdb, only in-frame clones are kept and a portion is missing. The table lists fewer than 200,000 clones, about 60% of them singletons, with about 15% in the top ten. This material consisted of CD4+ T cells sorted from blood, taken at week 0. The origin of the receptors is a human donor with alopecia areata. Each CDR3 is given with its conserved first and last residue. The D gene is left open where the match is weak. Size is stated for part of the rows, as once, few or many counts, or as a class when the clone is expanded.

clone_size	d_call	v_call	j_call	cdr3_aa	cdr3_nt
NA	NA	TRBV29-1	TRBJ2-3	CSARTDPDTQYF	TGCAGCGCCCGGACGGATCCAGATACGCAGTATTTT
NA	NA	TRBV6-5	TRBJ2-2	CATRTGRDGELFF	TGTGCCACCCGGACAGGGAGGGACGGGGAGCTGTTTTTT
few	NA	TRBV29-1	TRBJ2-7	CSVDNGRGGFEQYF	TGCAGCGTTGATAATGGCAGGGGAGGTTTCGAGCAGTACTTC
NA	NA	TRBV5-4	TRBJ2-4	CAISILDSLNIQYF	TGTGCCATCTCGATCCTTGACAGCTTAAACATTCAGTACTTC
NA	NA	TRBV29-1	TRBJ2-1	CSATDSAWTVAYNEQFF	TGCAGCGCGACGGACTCGGCGTGGACAGTCGCCTACAATGAGCAGTTCTTC
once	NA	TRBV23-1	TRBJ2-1	CASSLGRDEQFF	TGCGCCAGCAGTCTTGGCAGAGATGAGCAGTTCTTC
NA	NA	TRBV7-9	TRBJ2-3	CASSYRREDTQYF	TGTGCCAGCAGCTACCGAAGGGAAGATACGCAGTATTTT
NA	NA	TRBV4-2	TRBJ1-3	CASSPDLRNTIYF	TGTGCCAGCAGCCCTGATCTTAGAAACACCATATATTTT
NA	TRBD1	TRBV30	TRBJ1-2	CAWSDGLDRASYGYTF	TGTGCCTGGAGTGACGGGCTGGACAGGGCCTCCTATGGCTACACCTTC
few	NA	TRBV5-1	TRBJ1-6	CASSLGNSPLHF	TGCGCCAGCAGCTTGGGGAATTCACCCCTCCACTTT
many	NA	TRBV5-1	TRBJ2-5	CASSLEGGQKTQYF	TGCGCCAGCAGCTTGGAGGGGGGCCAAAAGACCCAGTACTTC
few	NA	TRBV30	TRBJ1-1	CAWSASVGTEAFF	TGTGCCTGGAGTGCGTCTGTCGGCACTGAAGCTTTCTTT
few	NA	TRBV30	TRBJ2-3	CAWSPHEYTSRGLITDTQYF	TGTGCCTGGAGTCCCCATGAATACACAAGCCGAGGGTTAATCACAGATACGCAGTATTTT
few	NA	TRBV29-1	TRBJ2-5	CSVGHGQETQYF	TGCAGCGTTGGTCACGGACAAGAGACCCAGTACTTC
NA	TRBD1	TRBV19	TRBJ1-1	CASNRGLNTEAFF	TGTGCCAGCAACAGGGGGCTGAACACTGAAGCTTTCTTT
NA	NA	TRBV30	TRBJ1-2	CAWSVQSGAWRGYTF	TGTGCCTGGAGTGTACAGAGCGGGGCATGGCGGGGCTACACCTTC
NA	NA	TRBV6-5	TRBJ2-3	CASTAGHSLSGPQYF	TGTGCCAGCACGGCGGGTCATTCCCTGTCGGGTCCGCAGTATTTT
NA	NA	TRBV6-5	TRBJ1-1	CASSYVGGTEAFF	TGTGCCAGCAGTTACGTCGGGGGCACTGAAGCTTTCTTT
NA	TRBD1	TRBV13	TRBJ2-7	CASSQSPTGGKYEQYF	TGTGCCAGCAGCCAATCTCCTACAGGGGGGAAGTACGAGCAGTACTTC
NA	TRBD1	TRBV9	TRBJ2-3	CASSVWTGGTDTQYF	TGTGCCAGCAGCGTATGGACAGGGGGCACAGATACGCAGTATTTT
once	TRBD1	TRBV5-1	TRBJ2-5	CASSTGQGGQETQYF	TGCGCCAGCAGCACCGGACAGGGAGGTCAGGAGACCCAGTACTTC
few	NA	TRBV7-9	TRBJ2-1	CASSLAYNEQFF	TGTGCCAGCAGCCTCGCCTACAATGAGCAGTTCTTC
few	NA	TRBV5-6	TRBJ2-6	CASSTQGFVDSGANVLTF	TGTGCCAGCAGCACACAGGGCTTTGTCGACTCTGGGGCCAACGTCCTGACTTTC
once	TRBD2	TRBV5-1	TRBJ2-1	CASRGTSGSYNEQFF	TGTGCCAGCAGGGGGACTAGCGGGAGCTACAATGAGCAGTTCTTC
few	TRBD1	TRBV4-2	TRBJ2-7	CASSRPPRQGDEQYF	TGTGCCAGCAGCCGGCCCCCGAGACAGGGCGACGAGCAGTACTTC
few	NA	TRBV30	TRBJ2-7	CAWTVHEGLEQYF	TGTGCCTGGACCGTACATGAGGGGCTCGAGCAGTACTTC